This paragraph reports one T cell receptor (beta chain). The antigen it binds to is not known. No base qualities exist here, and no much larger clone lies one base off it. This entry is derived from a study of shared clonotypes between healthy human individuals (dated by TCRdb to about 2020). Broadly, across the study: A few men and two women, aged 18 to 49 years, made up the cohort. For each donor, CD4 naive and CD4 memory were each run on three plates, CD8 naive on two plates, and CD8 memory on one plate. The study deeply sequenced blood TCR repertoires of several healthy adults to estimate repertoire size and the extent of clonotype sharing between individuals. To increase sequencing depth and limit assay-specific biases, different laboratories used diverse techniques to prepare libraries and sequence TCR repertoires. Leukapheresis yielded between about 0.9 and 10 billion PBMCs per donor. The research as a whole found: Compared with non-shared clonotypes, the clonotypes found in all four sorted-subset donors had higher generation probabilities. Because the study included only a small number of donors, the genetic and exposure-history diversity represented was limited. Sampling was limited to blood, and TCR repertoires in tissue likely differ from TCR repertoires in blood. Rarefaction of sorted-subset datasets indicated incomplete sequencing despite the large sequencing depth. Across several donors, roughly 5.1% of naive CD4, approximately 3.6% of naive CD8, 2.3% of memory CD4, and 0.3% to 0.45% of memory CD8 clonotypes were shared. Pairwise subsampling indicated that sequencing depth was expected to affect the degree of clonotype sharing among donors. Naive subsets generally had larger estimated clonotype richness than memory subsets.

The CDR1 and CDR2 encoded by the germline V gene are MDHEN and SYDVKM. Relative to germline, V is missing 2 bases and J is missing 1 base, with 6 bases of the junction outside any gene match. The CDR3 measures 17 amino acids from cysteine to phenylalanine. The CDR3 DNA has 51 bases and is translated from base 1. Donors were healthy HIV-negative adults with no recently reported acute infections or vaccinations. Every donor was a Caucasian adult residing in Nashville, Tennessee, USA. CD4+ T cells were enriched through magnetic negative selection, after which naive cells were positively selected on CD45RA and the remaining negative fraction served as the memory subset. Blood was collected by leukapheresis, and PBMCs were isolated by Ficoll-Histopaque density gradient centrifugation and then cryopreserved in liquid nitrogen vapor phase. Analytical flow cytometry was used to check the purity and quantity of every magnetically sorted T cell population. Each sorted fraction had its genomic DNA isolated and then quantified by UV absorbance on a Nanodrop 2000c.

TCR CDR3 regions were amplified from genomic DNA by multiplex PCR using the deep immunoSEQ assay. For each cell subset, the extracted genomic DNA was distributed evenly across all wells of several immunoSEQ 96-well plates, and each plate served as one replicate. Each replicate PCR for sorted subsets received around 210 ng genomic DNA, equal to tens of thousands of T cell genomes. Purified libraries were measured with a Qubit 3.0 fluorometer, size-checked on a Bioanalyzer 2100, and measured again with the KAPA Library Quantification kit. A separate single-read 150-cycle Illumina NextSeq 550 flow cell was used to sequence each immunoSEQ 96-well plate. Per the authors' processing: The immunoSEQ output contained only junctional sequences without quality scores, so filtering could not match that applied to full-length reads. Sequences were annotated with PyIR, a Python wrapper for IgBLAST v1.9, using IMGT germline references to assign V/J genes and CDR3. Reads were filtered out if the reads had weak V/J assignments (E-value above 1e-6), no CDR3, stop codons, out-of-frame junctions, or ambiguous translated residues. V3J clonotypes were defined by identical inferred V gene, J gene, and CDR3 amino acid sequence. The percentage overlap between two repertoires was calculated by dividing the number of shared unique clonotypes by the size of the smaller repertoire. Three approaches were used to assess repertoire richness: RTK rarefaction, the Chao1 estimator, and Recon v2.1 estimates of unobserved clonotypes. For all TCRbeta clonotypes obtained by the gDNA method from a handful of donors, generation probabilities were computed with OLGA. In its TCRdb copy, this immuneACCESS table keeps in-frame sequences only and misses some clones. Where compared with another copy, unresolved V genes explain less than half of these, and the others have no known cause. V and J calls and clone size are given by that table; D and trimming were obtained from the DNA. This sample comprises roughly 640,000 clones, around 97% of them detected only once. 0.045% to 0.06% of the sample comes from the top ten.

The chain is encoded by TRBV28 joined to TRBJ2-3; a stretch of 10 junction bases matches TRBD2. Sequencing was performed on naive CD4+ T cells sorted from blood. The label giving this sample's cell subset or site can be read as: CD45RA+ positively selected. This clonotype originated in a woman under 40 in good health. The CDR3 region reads CASSLPLTSGRTDTQYF. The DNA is TGTGCCAGCAGTTTACCCCTGACTAGCGGGCGCACAGATACGCAGTATTTT.